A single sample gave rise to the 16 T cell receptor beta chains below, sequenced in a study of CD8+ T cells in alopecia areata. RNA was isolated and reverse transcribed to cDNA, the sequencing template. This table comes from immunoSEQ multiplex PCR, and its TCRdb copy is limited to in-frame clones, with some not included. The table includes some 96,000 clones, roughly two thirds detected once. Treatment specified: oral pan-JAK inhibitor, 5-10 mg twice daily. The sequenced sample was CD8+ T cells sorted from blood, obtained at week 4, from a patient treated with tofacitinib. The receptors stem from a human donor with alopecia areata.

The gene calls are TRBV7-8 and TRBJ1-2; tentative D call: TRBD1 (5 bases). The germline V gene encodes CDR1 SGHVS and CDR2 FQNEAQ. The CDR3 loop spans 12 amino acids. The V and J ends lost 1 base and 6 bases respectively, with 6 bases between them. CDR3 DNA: TGTGCCAGCAGCTTAGTGGGGGATGGCTACACCTTC. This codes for CASSLVGDGYTF. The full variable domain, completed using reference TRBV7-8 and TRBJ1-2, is GAGVSQSPRYKVAKRGQDVALRCDPISGHVSLFWYQQALGQGPEFLTYFQNEAQLDKSGLPSDRFFAERPEGSVSTLKIQRTQQEDSAVYLCASSLVGDGYTFGSGTRLTVV.

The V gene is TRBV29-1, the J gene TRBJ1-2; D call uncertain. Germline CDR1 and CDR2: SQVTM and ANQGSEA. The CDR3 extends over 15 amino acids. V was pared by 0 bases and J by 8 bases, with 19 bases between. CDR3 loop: CSVEDRWHPGGGYTF. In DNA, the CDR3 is TGCAGCGTTGAAGATAGGTGGCACCCCGGAGGGGGCTACACCTTC.

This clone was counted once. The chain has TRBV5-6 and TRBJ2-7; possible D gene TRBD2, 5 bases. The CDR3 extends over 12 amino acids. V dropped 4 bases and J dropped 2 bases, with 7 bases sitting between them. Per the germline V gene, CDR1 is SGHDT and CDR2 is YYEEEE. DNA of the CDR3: TGTGCCAGCAGCCTGGGAGCCTACGAGCAGTACTTC. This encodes CASSLGAYEQYF.

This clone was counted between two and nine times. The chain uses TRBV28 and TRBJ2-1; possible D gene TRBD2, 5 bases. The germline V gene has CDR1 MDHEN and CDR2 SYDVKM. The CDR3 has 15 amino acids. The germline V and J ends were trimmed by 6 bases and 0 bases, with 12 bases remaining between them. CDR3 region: CASRHDTSSYNEQFF. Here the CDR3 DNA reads TGTGCCAGCAGGCACGACACTAGCTCCTACAATGAGCAGTTCTTC.

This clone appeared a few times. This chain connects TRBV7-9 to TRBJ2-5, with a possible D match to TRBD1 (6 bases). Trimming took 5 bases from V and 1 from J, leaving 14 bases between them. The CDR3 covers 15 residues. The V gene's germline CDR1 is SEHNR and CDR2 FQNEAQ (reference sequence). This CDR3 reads CASSTQGRSQETQYF. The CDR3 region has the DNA TGTGCCAGCAGCACCCAGGGGCGATCCCAAGAGACCCAGTACTTC.

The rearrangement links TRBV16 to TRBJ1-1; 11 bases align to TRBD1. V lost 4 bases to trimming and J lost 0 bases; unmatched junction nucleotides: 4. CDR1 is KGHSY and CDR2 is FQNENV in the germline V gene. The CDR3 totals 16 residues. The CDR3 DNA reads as TGTGCCAGCAGCCGAGGGACAGGGGGGATGAACACTGAAGCTTTCTTT. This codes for CASSRGTGGMNTEAFF.

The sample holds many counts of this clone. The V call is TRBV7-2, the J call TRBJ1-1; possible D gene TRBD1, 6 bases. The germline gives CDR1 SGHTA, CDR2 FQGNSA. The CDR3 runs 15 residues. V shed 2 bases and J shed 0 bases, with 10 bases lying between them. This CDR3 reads CASSLNQGMNTEAFF. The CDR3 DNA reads TGTGCCAGCAGCTTAAATCAGGGGATGAACACTGAAGCTTTCTTT.

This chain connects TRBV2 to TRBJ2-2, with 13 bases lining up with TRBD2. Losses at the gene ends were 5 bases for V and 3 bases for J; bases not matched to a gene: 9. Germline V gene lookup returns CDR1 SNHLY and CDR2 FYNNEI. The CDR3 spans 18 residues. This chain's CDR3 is CASSPRLAGGLYTGELFF. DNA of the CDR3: TGTGCCAGCAGTCCCCGACTAGCGGGAGGTCTCTACACCGGGGAGCTGTTTTTT.

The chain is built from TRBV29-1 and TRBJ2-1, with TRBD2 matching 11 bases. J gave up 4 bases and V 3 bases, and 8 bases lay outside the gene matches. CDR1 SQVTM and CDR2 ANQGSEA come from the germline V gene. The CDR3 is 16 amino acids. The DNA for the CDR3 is TGCAGCGTTGATTTCACTAGCGGGGGTTTGTACAATGAGCAGTTCTTC. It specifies CSVDFTSGGLYNEQFF.

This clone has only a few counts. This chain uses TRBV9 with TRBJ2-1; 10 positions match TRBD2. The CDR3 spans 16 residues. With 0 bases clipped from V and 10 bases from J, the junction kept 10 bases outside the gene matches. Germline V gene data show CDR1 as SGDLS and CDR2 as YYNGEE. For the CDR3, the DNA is TGTGCCAGCAGCGTAGTTCCTAGCGGGGGTCATGCCGAGCAGTTCTTC. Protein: CASSVVPSGGHAEQFF.

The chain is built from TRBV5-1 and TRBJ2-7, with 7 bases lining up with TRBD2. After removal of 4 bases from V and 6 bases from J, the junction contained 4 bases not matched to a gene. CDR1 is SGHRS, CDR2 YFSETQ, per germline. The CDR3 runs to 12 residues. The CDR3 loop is CASSGTKSEQYF. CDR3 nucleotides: TGCGCCAGCAGCGGGACTAAGAGCGAGCAGTACTTC.

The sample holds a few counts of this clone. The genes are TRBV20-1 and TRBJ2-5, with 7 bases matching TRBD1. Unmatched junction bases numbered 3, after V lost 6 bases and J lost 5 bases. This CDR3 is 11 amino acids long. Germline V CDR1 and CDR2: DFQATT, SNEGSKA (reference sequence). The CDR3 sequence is CSAAQGETQYF. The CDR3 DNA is TGCAGTGCAGCACAGGGGGAGACCCAGTACTTC.

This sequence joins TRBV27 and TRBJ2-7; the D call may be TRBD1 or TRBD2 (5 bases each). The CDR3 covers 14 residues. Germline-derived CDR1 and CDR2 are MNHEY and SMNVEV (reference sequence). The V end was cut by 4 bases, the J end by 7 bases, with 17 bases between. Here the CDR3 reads CASSSPGPLREQYF. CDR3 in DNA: TGTGCCAGCAGTTCCCCGGGACCACTAAGGGAGCAGTACTTC.

As DNA, the CDR3 is TGTGCCAGCTCACCACCGACAGGGGGAAGATTAGACTATGGCTACACCTTC. Its translation is CASSPPTGGRLDYGYTF. This chain links TRBV18 with TRBJ1-2; 9 nucleotides align to TRBD1. The length of the CDR3 is 17 residues. The J segment lost 3 bases and the V segment lost 0 bases, leaving 8 bases of the junction unmatched. The V gene's germline CDR1 is KGHSH and CDR2 LQKENI.

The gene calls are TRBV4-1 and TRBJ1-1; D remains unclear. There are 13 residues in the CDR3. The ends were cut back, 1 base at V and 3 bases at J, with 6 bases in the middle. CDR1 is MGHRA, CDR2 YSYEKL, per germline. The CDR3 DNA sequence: TGCGCCAGCAGCCAAGTAATAGACACTGAAGCTTTCTTT. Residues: CASSQVIDTEAFF.

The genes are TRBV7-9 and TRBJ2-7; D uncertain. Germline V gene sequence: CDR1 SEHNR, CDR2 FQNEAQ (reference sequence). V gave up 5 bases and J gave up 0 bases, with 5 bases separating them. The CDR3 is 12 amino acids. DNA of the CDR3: TGTGCCAGCAGCGGGGACTCCTACGAGCAGTACTTC. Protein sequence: CASSGDSYEQYF.